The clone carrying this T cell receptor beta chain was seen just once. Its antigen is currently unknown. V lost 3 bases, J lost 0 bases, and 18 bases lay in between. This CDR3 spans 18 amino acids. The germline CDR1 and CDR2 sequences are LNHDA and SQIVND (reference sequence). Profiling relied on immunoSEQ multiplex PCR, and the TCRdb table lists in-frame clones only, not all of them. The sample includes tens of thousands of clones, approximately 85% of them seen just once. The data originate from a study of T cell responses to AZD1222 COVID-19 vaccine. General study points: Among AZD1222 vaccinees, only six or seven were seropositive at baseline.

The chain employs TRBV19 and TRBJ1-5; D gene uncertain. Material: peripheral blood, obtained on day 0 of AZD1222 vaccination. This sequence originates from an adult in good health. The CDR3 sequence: CASSIRHPVVNSNQPQHF. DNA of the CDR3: TGTGCCAGTAGTATTAGACACCCAGTCGTTAATAGCAATCAGCCCCAGCATTTT.